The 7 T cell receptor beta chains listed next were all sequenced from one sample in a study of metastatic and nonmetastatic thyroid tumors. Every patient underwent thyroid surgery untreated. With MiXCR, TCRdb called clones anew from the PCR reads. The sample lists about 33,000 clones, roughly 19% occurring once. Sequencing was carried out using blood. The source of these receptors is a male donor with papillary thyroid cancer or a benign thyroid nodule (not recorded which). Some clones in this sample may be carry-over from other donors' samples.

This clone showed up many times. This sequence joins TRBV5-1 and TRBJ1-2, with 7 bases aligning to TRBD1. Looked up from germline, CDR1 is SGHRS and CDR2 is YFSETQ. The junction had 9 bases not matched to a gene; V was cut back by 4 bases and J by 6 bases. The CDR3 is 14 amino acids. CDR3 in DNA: TGCGCCAGCAGCCAAGGACAGGCGACCCATGGCTACACCTTC. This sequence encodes CASSQGQATHGYTF. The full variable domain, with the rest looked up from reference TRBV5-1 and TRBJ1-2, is KAGVTQTPRYLIKTRGQQVTLSCSPISGHRSVSWYQQTPGQGLQFLFEYFSETQRNKGNFPGRFSGRQFSNSRSEMNVSTLELGDSALYLCASSQGQATHGYTFGSGTRLTVV.

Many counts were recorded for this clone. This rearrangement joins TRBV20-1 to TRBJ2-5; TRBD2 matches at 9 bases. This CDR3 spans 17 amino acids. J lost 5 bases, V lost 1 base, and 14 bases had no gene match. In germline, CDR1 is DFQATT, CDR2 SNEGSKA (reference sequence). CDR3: CSARGHEAGGPRETQYF. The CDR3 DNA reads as TGCAGTGCTAGAGGGCATGAGGCGGGAGGGCCCCGGGAGACCCAGTACTTC.

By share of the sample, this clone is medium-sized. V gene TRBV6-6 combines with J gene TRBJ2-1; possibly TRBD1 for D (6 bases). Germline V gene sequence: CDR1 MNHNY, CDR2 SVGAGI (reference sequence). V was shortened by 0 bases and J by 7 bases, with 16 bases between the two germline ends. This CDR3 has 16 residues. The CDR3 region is CASSYSLPGVVNEQFF. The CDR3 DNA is TGTGCCAGCAGTTACTCGCTGCCAGGGGTTGTGAATGAGCAGTTCTTC.

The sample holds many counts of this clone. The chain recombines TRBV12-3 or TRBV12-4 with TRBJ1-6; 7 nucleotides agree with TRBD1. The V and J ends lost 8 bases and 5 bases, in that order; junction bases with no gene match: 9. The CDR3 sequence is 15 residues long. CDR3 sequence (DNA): TGTGCCAGCTCGGCTTCGACAGGGAATAATTCACCCCTCCACTTT. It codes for CASSASTGNNSPLHF.

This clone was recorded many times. The CDR3 region is CAISKTTYEQYF. CDR3 DNA: TGTGCCATCAGTAAAACCACCTACGAGCAGTACTTC. The rearrangement links TRBV10-3 to TRBJ2-7; D is ambiguous. The length of the CDR3 is 12 residues. Per the germline V gene, CDR1 is ENHRY and CDR2 is SYGVKD. V gave up 5 bases and J gave up 2 bases, with 7 bases separating them.

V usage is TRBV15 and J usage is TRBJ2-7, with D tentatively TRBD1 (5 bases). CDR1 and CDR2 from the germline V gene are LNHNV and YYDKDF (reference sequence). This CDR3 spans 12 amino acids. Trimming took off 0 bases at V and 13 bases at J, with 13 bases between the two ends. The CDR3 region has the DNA TGTGCCACCAGCAGAGATACGCGGACATTATACTTC. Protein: CATSRDTRTLYF.

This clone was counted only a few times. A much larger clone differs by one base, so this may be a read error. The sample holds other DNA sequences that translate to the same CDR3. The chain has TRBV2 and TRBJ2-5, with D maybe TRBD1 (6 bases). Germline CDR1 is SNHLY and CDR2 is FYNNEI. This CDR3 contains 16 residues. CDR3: CASSESTPTGFETQYF. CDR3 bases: TGTGCCAGCAGTGAAAGTACCCCTACAGGGTTTGAGACACAGTACTTC.